The 7 T cell receptor beta chains below were found in one sample sequenced in a study of CD8 T cells in ankylosing spondylitis. Study results and caveats: There was a TCR beta motif, made of several highly homologous variants, that appeared characteristic of ankylosing spondylitis blood.

TCRdb called the 5' RACE reads again in MiXCR, with one record for every CDR3 protein. This table has some 800,000 distinct CDR3 sequences, about 11% appearing once. Their cognate antigens are unknown. The sequenced material came from blood, either unsorted or a sorted T cell fraction (not recorded which). The receptor set was obtained from a male donor with ankylosing spondylitis.

This clonotype occurred a few times. The chain is built from TRBV7-2 and TRBJ2-7; 7 bases are a match to TRBD1. The germline CDR1 and CDR2 sequences are SGHTA and FQGNSA. CDR3 length equals 13 residues. Trimming removed 7 bases from V and 0 bases from J; junction bases left unmatched: 3. CDR3 bases: TGTGCCAGCACGGACAGGCTCTCCTACGAGCAGTACTTC. Translated: CASTDRLSYEQYF.

In its sample, this clonotype was seen many times. This chain links TRBV20-1 with TRBJ1-2; 9 nucleotides agree with TRBD1. The CDR3 runs to 14 residues. J gave up 7 bases and V 2 bases, and 8 bases lay outside the gene matches. Per the germline V gene, CDR1 is DFQATT and CDR2 is SNEGSKA (reference sequence). The CDR3 loop is CSARPGTGRRGYTF. The DNA for the CDR3 is TGCAGTGCTAGACCCGGGACAGGGCGGCGTGGCTACACCTTC.

This clonotype was seen only a few times. The chain combines TRBV28 with TRBJ1-6; 7 bases line up with TRBD1. The junction had 3 bases not matched to a gene; V was cut back by 5 bases and J by 8 bases. Germline lookup yields CDR1 MDHEN and CDR2 SYDVKM. This CDR3 has 13 amino acids. In DNA form, the CDR3 reads TGTGCCAGCAGTCGGGACAGCGATTCACCCCTCCACTTT. Protein: CASSRDSDSPLHF. The full variable domain, with the rest looked up from reference TRBV28 and TRBJ1-6, is DVKVTQSSRYLVKRTGEKVFLECVQDMDHENMFWYRQDPGLGLRLIYFSYDVKMKEKGDIPEGYSVSREKKERFSLILESASTNQTSMYLCASSRDSDSPLHFGNGTRLTVT.

The V call is TRBV5-1, the J call TRBJ2-2; no reliable D call. CDR1 and CDR2 (germline): SGHRS, YFSETQ. This CDR3 has 16 residues. V lost 4 bases, J lost 2 bases, and 15 bases lay in between. The CDR3 DNA is TGCGCCAGCAGCCCCACGACACCTACCAACACCGGGGAGCTGTTTTTT. It codes for CASSPTTPTNTGELFF.

CDR3 protein: CASSLIKTGELFF. CDR3 sequence (DNA): TGCGCCAGCAGCCTGATAAAGACCGGGGAGCTGTTTTTT. The chain employs TRBV5-1 and TRBJ2-2; no clear D. Trimming cost V 4 bases and J 5 bases, with 9 bases left between them. The CDR3 spans 13 residues. Per germline, CDR1 SGHRS and CDR2 YFSETQ. Filled out from reference TRBV5-1 and TRBJ2-2, the complete variable domain reads KAGVTQTPRYLIKTRGQQVTLSCSPISGHRSVSWYQQTPGQGLQFLFEYFSETQRNKGNFPGRFSGRQFSNSRSEMNVSTLELGDSALYLCASSLIKTGELFFGEGSRLTVL.

This clonotype was detected only a few times. The V call is TRBV6-1, the J call TRBJ2-2, with 7 bases lining up with TRBD1. V was clipped by 6 bases and J by 5 bases; unmatched bases: 9. CDR1 MNHNS and CDR2 SASEGT come from the germline V gene. This CDR3 spans 15 amino acids. CDR3 sequence (DNA): TGTGCCAGCAGAGGAACAGGGGAAGGGACCGGGGAGCTGTTTTTT. Amino acids: CASRGTGEGTGELFF.

This clonotype has a count of ten or more. The rearrangement links TRBV6-1 to TRBJ1-3, with D unresolved. The CDR3 consists of 15 residues. V shed 5 bases and J shed 0 bases, with 11 bases lying between them. Germline V gives CDR1 MNHNS, CDR2 SASEGT. The CDR3 loop reads CASSSGPPSGNTIYF. The DNA of the CDR3 is TGTGCCAGCAGTAGTGGGCCGCCCTCTGGAAACACCATATATTTT.